Presented here are 29 T cell receptor beta chains from one specimen sequenced in a study of glioma-infiltrating T cells after dendritic cell vaccination. The method was immunoSEQ multiplex PCR; TCRdb's version includes in-frame clones alone and lacks a portion of them. The sample yields about 92,000 clones, 65% to 90% seen once. The sequenced sample was blood, obtained before dendritic cell vaccination. Receptor source: a human donor with glioblastoma.

The rearrangement uses TRBV15 and TRBJ1-2, with 8 bases aligning to TRBD1. The CDR3 length is 13 residues. Trimming at V came to 5 bases and at J to 4 bases, leaving 3 bases not matched to a gene. CDR1 and CDR2 from the germline V gene are LNHNV and YYDKDF (reference sequence). The DNA of the CDR3 is TGTGCCACCAGCTCCACAGGGGGCTATGGCTACACCTTC. Residues: CATSSTGGYGYTF.

The chain couples TRBV5-5 to TRBJ2-7; D is uncertain. CDR1 and CDR2 from the germline V gene are SGHKS and YYEKEE (reference sequence). The CDR3 is made up of 13 amino acids. Trimming removed 4 bases at V and 2 bases at J, with 10 bases between. CDR3 sequence reads: CASSLDTTYEQYF. The CDR3 DNA follows: TGTGCCAGCAGCCTCGACACCACCTACGAGCAGTACTTC.

The V call is TRBV29-1, the J call TRBJ1-4; no clear D gene. The CDR3 runs to 13 residues. Trimming left V 3 bases short and J 4 bases short, with 9 bases between. Germline assignment: CDR1 SQVTM and CDR2 ANQGSEA. The CDR3 loop reads CSVEGLGNEKLFF. CDR3 sequence (DNA): TGCAGCGTTGAGGGTCTAGGTAATGAAAAACTGTTTTTT.

This clone was counted only a few times. CDR3 residues: CASSSSGQGNNEQFF. For the CDR3, the DNA is TGTGCCAGCAGTAGCTCGGGGCAGGGGAACAATGAGCAGTTCTTC. The chain joins TRBV6-6 to TRBJ2-1; tentatively, D is TRBD1 (6 bases). CDR3 length equals 15 residues. V lost 5 bases and J 5 bases, leaving 16 bases between the germline ends. Germline V gene lookup returns CDR1 MNHNY and CDR2 SVGAGI (reference sequence).

V usage is TRBV5-1 and J usage is TRBJ2-2; 8 bases match TRBD2. The CDR3 sequence is 16 residues long. Germline trimming cut 2 bases from V and 0 bases from J; bases unmatched to any gene: 3. The germline CDR1 and CDR2 sequences are SGHRS and YFSETQ. CDR3 residues: CASSLRTSSNTGELFF. The CDR3, as DNA: TGCGCCAGCAGCTTACGGACTAGCTCGAACACCGGGGAGCTGTTTTTT.

This chain uses TRBV7-2 with TRBJ2-2; 10 bases match TRBD1. The CDR3 is made up of 16 amino acids. The junction had 8 bases not matched to a gene; V was cut back by 5 bases and J by 5 bases. CDR1 is SGHTA, CDR2 FQGNSA, per germline. CDR3 region: CASSPRQGAFTGELFF. The DNA for the CDR3 is TGTGCCAGCAGCCCCCGACAGGGGGCATTTACCGGGGAGCTGTTTTTT. The variable domain in full, with the rest retrieved from reference TRBV7-2 and TRBJ2-2, is GAGVSQSPSNKVTEKGKDVELRCDPISGHTALYWYRQSLGQGLEFLIYFQGNSAPDKSGLPSDRFSAERTGGSVSTLTIQRTQQEDSAVYLCASSPRQGAFTGELFFGEGSRLTVL.

V and J are TRBV14 and TRBJ2-7; no definite D call. Germline lookup yields CDR1 SGHDN and CDR2 FVKESK. The V end lost 3 bases, the J end lost 2 bases, and 8 bases lay between the germline ends. There are 13 residues in the CDR3. CDR3 residues: CASSHLLAYEQYF. The DNA of the CDR3 is TGTGCCAGCAGCCACCTATTGGCCTACGAGCAGTACTTC.

This clone was found a few times. CDR3 in amino acids: CASSLQAGEAEQYF. CDR3 coding DNA: TGCGCCAGCAGCTTACAAGCGGGAGAGGCCGAGCAGTACTTC. The rearrangement joins TRBV5-1 to TRBJ2-7, with 8 bases that match TRBD2. V dropped 2 bases and J dropped 6; count of bases not matched to a gene: 7. Germline CDR1 and CDR2: SGHRS and YFSETQ. The CDR3 has 14 amino acids. Together with reference TRBV5-1 and TRBJ2-7, the CDR3 gives the full variable domain: KAGVTQTPRYLIKTRGQQVTLSCSPISGHRSVSWYQQTPGQGLQFLFEYFSETQRNKGNFPGRFSGRQFSNSRSEMNVSTLELGDSALYLCASSLQAGEAEQYFGPGTRLTVT.

Note on this clone: Other DNA sequences of this sample code for an identical CDR3. The chain has TRBV7-9 and TRBJ2-7, with 14 bases matching TRBD2. CDR3 length equals 17 residues. Trimming at V came to 4 bases and at J to 1 base, leaving 6 bases not matched to a gene. CDR1 and CDR2 (germline): SEHNR, FQNEAQ (reference sequence). The CDR3 coding sequence is TGTGCCAGCAGCTCGGGACTAGCGGGAGTTAGGTCCTACGAGCAGTACTTC. Protein: CASSSGLAGVRSYEQYF.

This clone was observed a handful of times. The CDR3 DNA follows: TGTGCCAGCAGTGTCGGCGGGAGGGCAGATACGCAGTATTTT. Translation gives CASSVGGRADTQYF. The chain recombines TRBV2 with TRBJ2-3; 9 bases agree with TRBD2. With 4 bases clipped from V and 4 bases from J, the junction kept 3 bases outside the gene matches. CDR3 length: 14 residues. Germline assignment: CDR1 SNHLY and CDR2 FYNNEI. The variable domain in full, with the rest retrieved from reference TRBV2 and TRBJ2-3, is EPEVTQTPSHQVTQMGQEVILRCVPISNHLYFYWYRQILGQKVEFLVSFYNNEISEKSEIFDDQFSVERPDGSNFTLKIRSTKLEDSAMYFCASSVGGRADTQYFGPGTRLTVL.

The V and J genes are TRBV5-4 and TRBJ2-1; TRBD2 matches at 15 bases. From germline, CDR1 is SGHNT and CDR2 YYREEE (reference sequence). Trimming at V came to 2 bases and at J to 1 base, leaving 1 base not matched to a gene. This CDR3 has 17 residues. The CDR3 sequence is CASSFGLAGGSYNEQFF. CDR3 coding DNA: TGTGCCAGCAGCTTTGGACTAGCGGGAGGGTCCTACAATGAGCAGTTCTTC.

The chain carries TRBV25-1 and TRBJ1-2, with a tentative D call TRBD1 (6 bases). Germline lookup yields CDR1 MGHDK and CDR2 SYGVNS. The V end lost 1 base, the J end lost 4 bases, and 13 bases lay between the germline ends. The CDR3 totals 15 residues. The CDR3 nucleotides are TGTGCCAGCAGTGAATCGGGGGGCATGCGCTATGGCTACACCTTC. It is translated as CASSESGGMRYGYTF.

This chain links TRBV5-1 with TRBJ1-1, with D perhaps matching TRBD1 (5 bases). The ends were cut back, 4 bases at V and 0 bases at J, with 25 bases in the middle. Looked up from germline, CDR1 is SGHRS and CDR2 is YFSETQ. This CDR3 has 19 residues. The DNA of the CDR3 is TGCGCCAGCAGCCCCGGGCAGGGAAAGGGGCAGGACATGAACACTGAAGCTTTCTTT. It yields the protein CASSPGQGKGQDMNTEAFF.

The chain joins TRBV21-1 to TRBJ2-3; the D call in the table, TRBD1, was not verified against the DNA. TRBV21-1 is a listed pseudogene. The CDR3 contains 15 residues. CDR3 DNA: TGTGCCAGCAGCAAAGGTGGGACAGGGGGATTTTCGCAGTATTTT. As protein: CASSKGGTGGFSQYF.

The chain uses TRBV5-1 and TRBJ1-2, with 7 nucleotides matching TRBD1. This CDR3 is 13 amino acids long. V trimming: 3 bases; J trimming: 5 bases; junction bases outside the gene matches: 4. The germline V gene has CDR1 SGHRS and CDR2 YFSETQ. This chain's CDR3 is CASSSGTDYGYTF. DNA for the CDR3: TGCGCCAGCAGCTCCGGGACAGATTATGGCTACACCTTC.

The chain employs TRBV27 and TRBJ1-6, with 9 bases fitting TRBD1. Germline V gene sequence: CDR1 MNHEY, CDR2 SMNVEV (reference sequence). This CDR3 has 17 amino acids. The V gene end was trimmed by 5 bases and the J gene end by 2 bases; junction bases not matched to a gene: 7. CDR3 in DNA: TGTGCCAGCAGTCCTGGGGACAGGGTCCCCTATAATTCACCCCTCCACTTT. Its protein product is CASSPGDRVPYNSPLHF.

DNA for the CDR3: TGTGCCAGCAGTTTGGGCCTGGTCGAGGGGGCCCAGGCTTTCTTT. Its protein product is CASSLGLVEGAQAFF. The chain employs TRBV28 and TRBJ1-1; TRBD1 agrees at 7 bases. The CDR3 spans 15 residues. Germline CDR1 reads MDHEN; CDR2 reads SYDVKM. The junction had 15 bases not matched to a gene; V was cut back by 3 bases and J by 11 bases.

Relative to its sample, this clone is medium-sized. This sequence joins TRBV19 and TRBJ2-7, with 7 bases aligning to TRBD1. CDR3 length: 17 residues. V shed 0 bases, J shed 3 bases, and the junction held 11 bases outside the gene matches. CDR1 and CDR2 (germline): LNHDA, SQIVND (reference sequence). The CDR3 is CASSIDAWPGQNYEQYF. In DNA, the CDR3 is TGTGCCAGTAGTATAGATGCCTGGCCGGGACAGAACTACGAGCAGTACTTC.

The chain joins TRBV9 to TRBJ2-5; no reliable D call. Trimming removed 0 bases at V and 0 bases at J, with 9 bases between. The CDR3 totals 15 residues. CDR1 is SGDLS, CDR2 YYNGEE, per germline. In DNA form, the CDR3 reads TGTGCCAGCAGCGTAGGCGCATCCTACCAAGAGACCCAGTACTTC. It is translated as CASSVGASYQETQYF.

V gene TRBV5-8 combines with J gene TRBJ1-5; 7 positions match TRBD1. CDR1 and CDR2 (germline): SGHTS, YDEGEE. The junction had 10 bases not matched to a gene; V was cut back by 0 bases and J by 7 bases. This CDR3 is built from 16 residues. CDR3: CASSLVVTGPRQPQHF. The CDR3 DNA is TGTGCCAGCAGCTTGGTCGTGACAGGGCCTCGGCAGCCCCAGCATTTT.

This chain connects TRBV2 to TRBJ2-7; D gene uncertain. With 5 bases removed from V and 0 bases from J, the gap between germline ends came to 5 bases. Germline-derived CDR1 and CDR2 are SNHLY and FYNNEI. CDR3 size: 12 residues. CDR3 sequence: CASSQNSYEQYF. The CDR3 DNA is TGTGCCAGCAGTCAGAACTCCTACGAGCAGTACTTC.

V and J are TRBV6-1 and TRBJ1-4; D may be TRBD1 (5 bases). Trimming removed 3 bases at V and 15 bases at J, with 14 bases between. CDR3 length equals 12 residues. Looked up from germline, CDR1 is MNHNS and CDR2 is SASEGT. For the CDR3, the DNA is TGTGCCAGCAGTGACACGACCGCGGGGGTGTTTTTT. Encoded protein: CASSDTTAGVFF.

The gene calls are TRBV9 and TRBJ1-2; 8 bases are shared with TRBD1. The CDR3 length is 15 residues. Per the germline V gene, CDR1 is SGDLS and CDR2 is YYNGEE. J was trimmed by 6 bases and V by 2 bases; bases with no gene match: 9. CDR3 sequence reads: CASSVAWQGAHGYTF. The CDR3, as DNA: TGTGCCAGCAGCGTCGCTTGGCAGGGGGCCCATGGCTACACCTTC.

The rearrangement joins TRBV19 to TRBJ2-5; 8 bases match TRBD2. CDR1 is LNHDA and CDR2 is SQIVND in the germline V gene (reference sequence). CDR3 length: 17 residues. The V segment lost 3 bases and the J segment 0 bases; nucleotides outside the gene matches: 9. This CDR3 is CASSITGGRSYQETQYF. CDR3 nucleotides: TGTGCCAGTAGTATCACAGGCGGGAGGAGCTACCAAGAGACCCAGTACTTC.

The genes are TRBV5-1 and TRBJ2-5; D might be TRBD1 (6 bases). The CDR3 consists of 14 residues. CDR1 and CDR2 (germline): SGHRS, YFSETQ. Deletions cut 6 bases from V and 2 bases from J, with 14 bases between. The CDR3 sequence is CASKVGGSQETQYF. CDR3 coding DNA: TGCGCCAGCAAAGTAGGGGGATCACAAGAGACCCAGTACTTC.

V gene TRBV29-1 combines with J gene TRBJ2-5; TRBD1 matches 7 bases. Looked up from germline, CDR1 is SQVTM and CDR2 is ANQGSEA. J lost 0 bases, V lost 0 bases, and 1 base had no gene match. The CDR3 extends over 14 amino acids. The CDR3 bases are TGCAGCGTTGAAGAGGGACAGTACCAAGAGACCCAGTACTTC. Its protein is CSVEEGQYQETQYF.

CDR3 in DNA: TGCGCCAGCAGCTTGGAGCGGGGGGGCTCCTACAATGAGCAGTTCTTC. It codes for CASSLERGGSYNEQFF. The chain couples TRBV5-1 to TRBJ2-1; 10 nucleotides align to TRBD2. Germline values: CDR1 SGHRS, CDR2 YFSETQ. With V trimmed by 0 bases and J by 0 bases, 0 bases remained unmatched. The CDR3 loop spans 16 amino acids.

The chain joins TRBV6-5 to TRBJ2-1; 9 nucleotides line up with TRBD2. CDR3 length: 13 residues. CDR1 is MNHEY and CDR2 is SVGAGI in the germline V gene. The J segment lost 4 bases and the V segment lost 8 bases, leaving 3 bases of the junction unmatched. The chain's CDR3 is CASWTSEYNEQFF. The DNA of the CDR3 is TGTGCCAGCTGGACTAGCGAATACAATGAGCAGTTCTTC.

This clone occurred a few times. The rearrangement uses TRBV9 and TRBJ2-7; TRBD2 agrees at 7 bases. This CDR3 contains 15 residues. V trimming: 1 base; J trimming: 7 bases; junction bases outside the gene matches: 11. Germline V CDR1 and CDR2: SGDLS, YYNGEE. The CDR3 spells CASSVKTGGPREQYF. CDR3 coding DNA: TGTGCCAGCAGCGTAAAAACGGGAGGCCCCCGGGAGCAGTACTTC.